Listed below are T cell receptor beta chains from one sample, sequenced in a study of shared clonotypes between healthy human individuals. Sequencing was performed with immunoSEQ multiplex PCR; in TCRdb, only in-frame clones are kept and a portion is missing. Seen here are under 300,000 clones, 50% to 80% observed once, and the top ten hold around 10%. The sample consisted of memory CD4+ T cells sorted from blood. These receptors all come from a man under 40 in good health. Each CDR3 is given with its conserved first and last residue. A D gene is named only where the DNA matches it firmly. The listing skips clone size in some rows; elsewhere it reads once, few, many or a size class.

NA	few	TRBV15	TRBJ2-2	TGTGCCACCAGCAGGGAAAAACAGGGTCGTGGGGAGCTGTTTTTT	CATSREKQGRGELFF
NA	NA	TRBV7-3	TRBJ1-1	TGTGCCAGCAGCTTGGGGAGAGCTTTCTTT	CASSLGRAFF
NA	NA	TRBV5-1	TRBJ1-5	TGCGCCAGCAGCCTCGGCGGGGATAGCAATCAGCCCCAGCATTTT	CASSLGGDSNQPQHF
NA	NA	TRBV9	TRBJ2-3	TGTGCCAGCAGCGTAGCCCAGAGCACAGATACGCAGTATTTT	CASSVAQSTDTQYF
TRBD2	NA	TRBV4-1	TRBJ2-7	TGCGCCAGCAGCCAACCCGGGGGGAAGCGGGAGATTCGCGAGCAGTACTTC	CASSQPGGKREIREQYF
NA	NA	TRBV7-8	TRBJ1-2	TGTGCCAGCAGCCCAGAGGCGGTCTATGGCTACACCTTC	CASSPEAVYGYTF
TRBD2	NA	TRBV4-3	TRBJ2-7	TGCGCCAGCAGCCCAGCGGGAGGGCCCGGGGAGCAGTACTTC	CASSPAGGPGEQYF
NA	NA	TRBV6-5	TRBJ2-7	TGTGCCAGCTCCAGACAGTCGGGGTTCGCTAGAGAGCAGTACTTC	CASSRQSGFAREQYF
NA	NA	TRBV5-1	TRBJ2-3	TGCGCCAGCAGCTTAGGGCGACGGGGGGATACGCAGTATTTT	CASSLGRRGDTQYF
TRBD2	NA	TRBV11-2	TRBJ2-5	TGTGCCAGCAGCTTAACACTAGCGGAGGCTCAAGAGACCCAGTACTTC	CASSLTLAEAQETQYF
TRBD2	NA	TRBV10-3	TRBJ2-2	TGTGCCATCAGTGGGGGACTAGTGGGTCGGACCGGGGAGCTGTTTTTT	CAISGGLVGRTGELFF
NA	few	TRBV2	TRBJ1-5	TGTGCCAGCAAACCAGGGCGCAATCAGCCCCAGCATTTT	CASKPGRNQPQHF
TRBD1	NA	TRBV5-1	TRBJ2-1	TGCGCCAGCAGCTTTGGGACAGGGGGACACAATGAGCAGTTCTTC	CASSFGTGGHNEQFF
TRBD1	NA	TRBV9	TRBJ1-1	TGTGCCAGCAGCCAATCACAGGGGGCGAGGACTGAAGCTTTCTTT	CASSQSQGARTEAFF
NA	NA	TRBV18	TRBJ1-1	TGTGCCAGCTCACCATCAGGGGTCGGTGAAGCTTTCTTT	CASSPSGVGEAFF
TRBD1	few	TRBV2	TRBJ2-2	TGTGCCAGCAGTGCAATGGGGACAGTGGGCGGGGAGCTGTTTTTT	CASSAMGTVGGELFF
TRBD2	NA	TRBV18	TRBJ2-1	TGTGCCAGCTCACCACTAGCGGCCCTGGGAGGGAATGAGCAGTTCTTC	CASSPLAALGGNEQFF
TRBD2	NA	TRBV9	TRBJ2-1	TGTGCCAGCAGCGTAGCCTTAGCGGGAGACTATGAGCAGTTCTTC	CASSVALAGDYEQFF
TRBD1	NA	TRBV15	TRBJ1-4	TGTGCCACCAGCCTCCCTGATCATAGACAGGGACTGTTTTTT	CATSLPDHRQGLFF
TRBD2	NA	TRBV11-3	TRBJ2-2	TGTGCCAGCGGCGTTAGCGGGATGGGGACCGGGGAGCTGTTTTTT	CASGVSGMGTGELFF
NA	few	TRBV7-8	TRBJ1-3	TGTGCCAGCAGCACCGACGGGCGCTCTGGAAACACCATATATTTT	CASSTDGRSGNTIYF
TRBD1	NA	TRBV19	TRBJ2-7	TGTGCCAGTAGCGGTGAGGCGGACAGGGGATCCTACGAGCAGTACTTC	CASSGEADRGSYEQYF
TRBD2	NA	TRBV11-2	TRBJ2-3	TGTGCCAGCAGCTTACGGACTAGTGCGGGCACAGATACGCAGTATTTT	CASSLRTSAGTDTQYF
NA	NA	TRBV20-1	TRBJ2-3	TGCAGTGGTTCTCACACAGATACGCAGTATTTT	CSGSHTDTQYF
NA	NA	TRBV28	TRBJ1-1	TGTGCCAGCAGTATCCAGCCCCGGCTGAACACTGAAGCTTTCTTT	CASSIQPRLNTEAFF
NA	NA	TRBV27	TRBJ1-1	TGTGCCAGCAGTTGGGGGACGAGCACTGAAGCTTTCTTT	CASSWGTSTEAFF
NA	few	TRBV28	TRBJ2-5	TGTGCCAGCACCAAAGACCCACGGAAGACCCAGTACTTC	CASTKDPRKTQYF
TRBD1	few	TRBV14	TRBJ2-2	TGTGCCAGCAGCCATGCGAAGGGGGACAGGAACACCGGGGAGCTGTTTTTT	CASSHAKGDRNTGELFF
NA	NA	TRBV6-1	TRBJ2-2	TGTGCCAGCAGTGAAGGGAGGGGAAACACCGGGGAGCTGTTTTTT	CASSEGRGNTGELFF
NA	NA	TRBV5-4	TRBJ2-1	TGTGCCAGCAGCTTCATCTCCTACAATGAGCAGTTCTTC	CASSFISYNEQFF
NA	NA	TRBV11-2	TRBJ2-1	TGTGCCAGCAGCTATCAATACAATGAGCAGTTCTTC	CASSYQYNEQFF
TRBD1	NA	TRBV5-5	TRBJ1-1	TGTGCCAGCAGCGCCACGGGACAGGGGAACACTGAAGCTTTCTTT	CASSATGQGNTEAFF
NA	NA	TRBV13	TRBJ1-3	TGTGCCAGCAGCTTATGGTCCGGGGGCGCTGGAAACACCATATATTTT	CASSLWSGGAGNTIYF
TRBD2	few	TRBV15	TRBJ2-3	TGTGCCACCAGCCCAGCGGGAGGCTCCACAGATACGCAGTATTTT	CATSPAGGSTDTQYF
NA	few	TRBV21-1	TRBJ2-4	TGTGCCAGCAGCAAAGTAGAGACCGCCAAAAACATTCAGTACTTC	CASSKVETAKNIQYF